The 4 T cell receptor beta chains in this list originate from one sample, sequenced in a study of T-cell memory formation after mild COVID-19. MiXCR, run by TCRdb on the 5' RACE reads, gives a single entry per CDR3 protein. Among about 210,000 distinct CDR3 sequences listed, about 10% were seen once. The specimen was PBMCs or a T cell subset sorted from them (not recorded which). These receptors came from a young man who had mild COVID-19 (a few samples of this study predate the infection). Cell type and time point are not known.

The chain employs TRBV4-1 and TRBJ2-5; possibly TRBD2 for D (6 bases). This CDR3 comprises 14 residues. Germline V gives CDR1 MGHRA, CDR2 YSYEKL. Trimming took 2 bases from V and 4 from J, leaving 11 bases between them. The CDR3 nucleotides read TGCGCCAGCAGCCAAAAAGGGCGGGGAGAGACCCAGTACTTC. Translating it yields CASSQKGRGETQYF.

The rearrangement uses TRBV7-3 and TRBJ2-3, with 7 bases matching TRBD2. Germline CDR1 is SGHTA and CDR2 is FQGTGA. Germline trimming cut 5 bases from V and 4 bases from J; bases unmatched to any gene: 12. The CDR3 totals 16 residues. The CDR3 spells CASSPYSGSTADTQYF. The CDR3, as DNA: TGTGCCAGCAGCCCTTATAGCGGGTCCACGGCAGATACGCAGTATTTT.

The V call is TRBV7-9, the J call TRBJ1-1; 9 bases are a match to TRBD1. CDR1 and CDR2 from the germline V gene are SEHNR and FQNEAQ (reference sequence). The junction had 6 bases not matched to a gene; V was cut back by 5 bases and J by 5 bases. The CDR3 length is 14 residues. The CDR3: CASSNRDRVTEAFF. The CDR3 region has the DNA TGTGCCAGCAGCAACCGGGACAGGGTGACTGAAGCTTTCTTT.

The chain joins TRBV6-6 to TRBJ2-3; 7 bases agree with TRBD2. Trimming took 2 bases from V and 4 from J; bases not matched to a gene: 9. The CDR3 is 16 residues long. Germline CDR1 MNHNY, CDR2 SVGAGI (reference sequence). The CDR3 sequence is CASSYEAGVIPDTQYF. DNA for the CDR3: TGTGCCAGCAGTTACGAGGCGGGGGTCATACCAGATACGCAGTATTTT.